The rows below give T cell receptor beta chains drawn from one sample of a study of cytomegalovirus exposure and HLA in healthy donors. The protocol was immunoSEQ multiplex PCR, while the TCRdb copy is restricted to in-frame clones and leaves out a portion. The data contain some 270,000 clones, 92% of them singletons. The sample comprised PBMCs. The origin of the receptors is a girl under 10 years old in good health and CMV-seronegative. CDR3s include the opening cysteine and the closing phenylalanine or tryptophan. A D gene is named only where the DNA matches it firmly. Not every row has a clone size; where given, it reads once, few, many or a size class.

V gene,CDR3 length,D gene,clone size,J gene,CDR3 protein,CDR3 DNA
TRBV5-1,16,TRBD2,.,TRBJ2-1,CASSPHGTSTLNEQFF,TGCGCCAGCAGCCCTCACGGGACTAGTACTTTAAATGAGCAGTTCTTC
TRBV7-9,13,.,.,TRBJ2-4,CASSRGVENIQYF,TGTGCCAGCTCCAGGGGGGTGGAAAACATTCAGTACTTC
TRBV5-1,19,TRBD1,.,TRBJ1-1,CASSFGQGLTFVGNTEAFF,TGCGCCAGCAGCTTTGGACAGGGTTTAACGTTTGTAGGTAACACTGAAGCTTTCTTT
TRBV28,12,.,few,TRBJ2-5,CASSLLGAGWHF,TGTGCCAGCAGTTTATTGGGGGCCGGTTGGCACTTC
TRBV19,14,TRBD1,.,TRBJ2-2,CASSAGTASGELFF,TGTGCCAGTAGCGCCGGGACAGCGTCCGGGGAGCTGTTTTTT
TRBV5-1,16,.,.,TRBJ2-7,CASSLRASAASYEQYF,TGCGCCAGCAGCCTCAGGGCCTCGGCGGCCTCCTACGAGCAGTACTTC
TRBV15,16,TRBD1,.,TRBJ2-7,CATSGSGQGDTYEQYF,TGTGCCACCAGCGGCTCGGGACAGGGAGATACCTACGAGCAGTACTTC
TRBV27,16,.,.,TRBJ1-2,CASSLSQQGSNYGYTF,TGTGCCAGCAGTTTATCGCAGCAGGGGAGTAACTATGGCTACACCTTC
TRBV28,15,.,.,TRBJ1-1,CASSYLSTVNTEAFF,TGTGCCAGCAGTTACCTCTCCACGGTTAACACTGAAGCTTTCTTT
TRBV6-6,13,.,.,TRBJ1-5,CASRSLEGQPQHF,TGTGCCAGCAGGTCCCTCGAGGGACAGCCCCAGCATTTT
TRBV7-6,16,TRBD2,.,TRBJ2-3,CASSLVAGERTDTQYF,TGTGCCAGCAGCTTAGTAGCGGGAGAACGCACAGATACGCAGTATTTT
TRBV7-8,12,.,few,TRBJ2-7,CASSPLSYEQYF,TGTGCCAGCAGTCCGCTATCCTACGAGCAGTACTTC
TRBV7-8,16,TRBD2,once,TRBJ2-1,CASSLAIAGVRNEQFF,TGTGCCAGCAGCTTAGCGATAGCGGGAGTTCGGAATGAGCAGTTCTTC
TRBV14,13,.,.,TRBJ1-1,CASRAGGYTEAFF,TGTGCCAGCAGAGCCGGGGGGTACACTGAAGCTTTCTTT
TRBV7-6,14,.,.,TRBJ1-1,CASSLGERNTEAFF,TGTGCCAGCAGCTTAGGCGAGAGGAACACTGAAGCTTTCTTT
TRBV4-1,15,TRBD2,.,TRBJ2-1,CASSRTSPDVSLQFF,TGCGCCAGCAGCCGGACTAGCCCTGATGTATCCTTACAGTTCTTC
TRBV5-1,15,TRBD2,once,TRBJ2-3,CASSSSSGGRDTQYF,TGCGCCAGCAGCTCCTCAAGCGGGGGTCGAGATACGCAGTATTTT
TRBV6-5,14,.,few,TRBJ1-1,CASSYSEQLSEAFF,TGTGCCAGCAGTTACTCGGAACAGCTGTCTGAAGCTTTCTTT